The clone carrying this TCR beta chain was detected ten times or more. In the same sample, other DNA sequences code for this CDR3. TCRdb re-analyzed the PCR reads through MiXCR. The sample has approximately 16,000 clones, approximately 31% seen once. CDR3 length: 17 residues. Per the germline V gene, CDR1 is SGHDT and CDR2 is YYEEEE. V lost 1 base and J 1 base, leaving 14 bases between the germline ends. Ahead of thyroid surgery, no patient had received treatment of any kind. This sample was included in a study of metastatic and nonmetastatic thyroid tumors. The receptor comes from a male donor with papillary thyroid cancer or a benign thyroid nodule (not recorded which). Some clones in this sample may be carry-over from other donors' samples. The sequenced material came from tumor tissue. The J gene is TRBJ2-2, the V gene TRBV5-6; tentatively, D is TRBD1 (6 bases). The CDR3 region is CASSLISGQGNTGELFF. The CDR3 coding sequence is TGTGCCAGCAGCTTGATCTCGGGACAAGGGAACACCGGGGAGCTGTTTTTT.